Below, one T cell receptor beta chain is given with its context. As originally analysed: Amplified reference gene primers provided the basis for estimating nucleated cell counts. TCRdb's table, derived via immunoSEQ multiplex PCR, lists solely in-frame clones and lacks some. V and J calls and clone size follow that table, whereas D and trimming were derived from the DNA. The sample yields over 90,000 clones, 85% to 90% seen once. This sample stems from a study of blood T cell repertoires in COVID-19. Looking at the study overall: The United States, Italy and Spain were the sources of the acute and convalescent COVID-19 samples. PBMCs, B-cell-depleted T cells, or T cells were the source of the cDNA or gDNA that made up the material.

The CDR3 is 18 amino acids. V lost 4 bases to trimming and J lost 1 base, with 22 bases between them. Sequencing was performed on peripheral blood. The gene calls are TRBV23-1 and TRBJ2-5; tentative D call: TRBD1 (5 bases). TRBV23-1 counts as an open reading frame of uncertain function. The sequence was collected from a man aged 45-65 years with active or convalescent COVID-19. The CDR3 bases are TGCGCCAGCAGTCGGCCACCGAGCCAGGGCCTTTTCCAAGAGACCCAGTACTTC. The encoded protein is CASSRPPSQGLFQETQYF.